Following are 6 T cell receptor beta chains from one sample sequenced in a study of T cell changes during pregnancy in multiple sclerosis. Clones were sequenced by immunoSEQ multiplex PCR, and TCRdb holds only the in-frame ones, with some missing. Counted here are about 47,000 clones, almost 95% occurring once; the ten biggest clones make up around 2%. The specimen comprised peripheral blood, sampled in the third trimester of pregnancy. These receptors were obtained from a female donor with multiple sclerosis, enrolled in a pregnancy study.

The CDR3 protein is CASSGRSGRAGNEQFF. DNA of the CDR3: TGTGCCAGCAGTGGGCGGAGCGGGAGGGCCGGGAATGAGCAGTTCTTC. This chain connects TRBV28 to TRBJ2-1, with TRBD2 matching 10 bases. Germline assignment: CDR1 MDHEN and CDR2 SYDVKM. The CDR3 has 16 residues. The ends lost 5 bases at V and 7 bases at J; junction bases unmatched: 11.

The rearrangement uses TRBV27 and TRBJ2-5; 8 bases agree with TRBD1. The CDR3 extends over 13 amino acids. Germline-derived CDR1 and CDR2 are MNHEY and SMNVEV (reference sequence). Trimming took 6 bases from V and 2 from J; bases not matched to a gene: 2. CDR3 in amino acids: CASRRTGQETQYF. The CDR3 nucleotides are TGTGCCAGCAGAAGGACAGGGCAAGAGACCCAGTACTTC.

The chain recombines TRBV30 with TRBJ2-5, with D maybe TRBD2 (6 bases). The CDR3 length is 14 residues. Germline loops: CDR1 GTSNPN, CDR2 SVGIG (reference sequence). With 5 bases removed from V and 5 bases from J, the gap between germline ends came to 18 bases. CDR3 in amino acids: CAWGGNLRSETQYF. The CDR3 DNA is TGTGCCTGGGGCGGGAATCTTCGAAGTGAGACCCAGTACTTC.

V gene TRBV7-9 combines with J gene TRBJ2-5, with 9 bases fitting TRBD1. V gave up 7 bases and J gave up 1 base; unmatched junction bases: 4. This CDR3 region has 14 residues. Germline V gene sequence: CDR1 SEHNR, CDR2 FQNEAQ (reference sequence). This chain's CDR3 is CASNTGGIQETQYF. The CDR3 DNA reads TGTGCCAGCAACACAGGGGGCATCCAAGAGACCCAGTACTTC.

The gene calls are TRBV27 and TRBJ2-3; D is uncertain. The CDR3 is 12 residues long. Per germline, CDR1 MNHEY and CDR2 SMNVEV (reference sequence). V lost 5 bases, J lost 8 bases, and 11 bases lay in between. CDR3 loop: CASSPVSGTQYF. The CDR3 region has the DNA TGTGCCAGCAGTCCTGTGTCGGGTACGCAGTATTTT.

The chain uses TRBV2 and TRBJ2-1; possible D gene TRBD1, 5 bases. This CDR3 comprises 13 residues. V gave up 6 bases and J gave up 6 bases, with 12 bases separating them. Germline CDR1 is SNHLY and CDR2 is FYNNEI. The CDR3 is CASRRQLPNEQFF. The CDR3 DNA is TGTGCCAGCAGAAGACAGCTTCCCAATGAGCAGTTCTTC.